Following are 22 T cell receptor beta chains from one sample sequenced in a study of cytomegalovirus exposure and HLA in healthy donors. Use of 60 Vbeta and 13 Jbeta primers characterized the PCR. Profiled with immunoSEQ multiplex PCR; TCRdb holds only in-frame clones, not every one. The data show some 200,000 clones, around 75% seen once. The sample taken for sequencing was PBMCs. These receptor sequences come from a man aged 40-49 years in good health and CMV-seropositive.

The sample holds one count of this clone. The chain joins TRBV27 to TRBJ1-2, with a possible D match to TRBD1 (5 bases). Trimming shortened V by 2 bases and J by 3 bases, and 7 bases separated the two germline ends. The CDR3 has 13 residues. In germline, CDR1 is MNHEY, CDR2 SMNVEV (reference sequence). The CDR3 protein is CASSLEGDYGYTF. The CDR3, as DNA: TGTGCCAGCAGTTTAGAAGGGGACTATGGCTACACCTTC.

The V call is TRBV7-9, the J call TRBJ2-2; 7 positions agree with TRBD1. This CDR3 is built from 15 residues. The J segment lost 4 bases and the V segment lost 5 bases, leaving 7 bases of the junction unmatched. Per the germline V gene, CDR1 is SEHNR and CDR2 is FQNEAQ (reference sequence). The CDR3 sequence is CASSGDSGGTGELFF. The CDR3 bases are TGTGCCAGCAGCGGGGACAGCGGCGGCACCGGGGAGCTGTTTTTT. The full variable domain, rest sourced from reference TRBV7-9 and TRBJ2-2, is DTGVSQNPRHKITKRGQNVTFRCDPISEHNRLYWYRQTLGQGPEFLTYFQNEAQLEKSRLLSDRFSAERPKGSFSTLEIQRTEQGDSAMYLCASSGDSGGTGELFFGEGSRLTVL.

V gene TRBV7-9 combines with J gene TRBJ2-2; D perhaps matches TRBD2 (6 bases). Germline V gene data show CDR1 as SEHNR and CDR2 as FQNEAQ (reference sequence). Trimming left V 5 bases short and J 4 bases short, with 20 bases between. This CDR3 is 17 amino acids long. CDR3 DNA: TGTGCCAGCAGCCCCGGGGGATGGCGGGGTTCCACCGGGGAGCTGTTTTTT. This translates into CASSPGGWRGSTGELFF.

This chain links TRBV18 with TRBJ1-1; the D gene is possibly TRBD1 (5 bases). The germline V gene has CDR1 KGHSH and CDR2 LQKENI. This CDR3 is built from 14 residues. V lost 1 base and J 4 bases, leaving 10 bases between the germline ends. The DNA for the CDR3 is TGTGCCAGCTCACCACGAGGTGACAGCACTGAAGCTTTCTTT. Encoded protein: CASSPRGDSTEAFF.

The chain recombines TRBV21-1 with TRBJ1-1; the table's TRBD1 call for D was not verified on the DNA. TRBV21-1 counts as a pseudogene. The CDR3 covers 15 residues. The CDR3 DNA reads as TGTGCCAGCAGCGGAGCAGGGGATTCGAGCACTGAAGCTTTCTTT. Amino acids: CASSGAGDSSTEAFF.

The chain carries TRBV30 and TRBJ2-6; no firm D call. The germline CDR1 and CDR2 sequences are GTSNPN and SVGIG (reference sequence). The CDR3 loop spans 11 amino acids. Written as DNA, the CDR3 is TGTGCTCTTCGGGGGGCCAACGTCCTGACTTTC. It is translated as CALRGANVLTF.

The rearrangement joins TRBV5-6 to TRBJ2-7; D is possibly TRBD1 (7 bases). Germline CDR1 SGHDT, CDR2 YYEEEE. Trimming removed 3 bases at V and 6 bases at J, with 22 bases between. The CDR3 is 16 amino acids. The CDR3 bases are TGTGCCAGCAGCTCACAGGAGGGGGCTACAGCGTCCGAGCAGTACTTC. Its protein product is CASSSQEGATASEQYF.

The chain uses TRBV7-3 and TRBJ2-6, with a weak D call TRBD2 (5 bases). The CDR3 runs to 17 residues. V gave up 5 bases and J gave up 0 bases, with 14 bases separating them. Germline CDR1 reads SGHTA; CDR2 reads FQGTGA. CDR3 region: CASSPSGLVSGANVLTF. CDR3 nucleotides: TGTGCCAGCAGCCCCTCCGGACTGGTCTCTGGGGCCAACGTCCTGACTTTC.

J is TRBJ1-1 and V is TRBV6-1; weak D call: TRBD1 (5 bases). Germline loops: CDR1 MNHNS, CDR2 SASEGT. This CDR3 is built from 15 residues. Trimming removed 7 bases at V and 6 bases at J, with 21 bases between. Written as DNA, the CDR3 is TGTGCCAGCACTAGAAGACCACAGGTATTCGCTGAAGCTTTCTTT. It codes for CASTRRPQVFAEAFF.

The chain uses TRBV4-1 and TRBJ2-5, with 9 bases matching TRBD2. The V segment lost 0 bases and the J segment 5 bases; nucleotides outside the gene matches: 7. Germline assignment: CDR1 MGHRA and CDR2 YSYEKL. This CDR3 has 16 amino acids. DNA of the CDR3: TGCGCCAGCAGCCAAGAACGAGCGGGGGGTTGGGAGACCCAGTACTTC. Its translation is CASSQERAGGWETQYF.

This rearrangement joins TRBV5-1 to TRBJ2-3, with TRBD2 identical over 9 bases. Germline lookup yields CDR1 SGHRS and CDR2 YFSETQ. V trimming: 0 bases; J trimming: 3 bases; junction bases outside the gene matches: 2. The CDR3 is 15 residues long. CDR3 region: CASSLVLAGTDTQYF. The DNA of the CDR3 is TGCGCCAGCAGCTTGGTTCTAGCGGGGACAGATACGCAGTATTTT.

The V call is TRBV6-5, the J call TRBJ1-1; D is possibly TRBD1 (5 bases). The V gene's germline CDR1 is MNHEY and CDR2 SVGAGI. V gave up 6 bases and J gave up 6 bases, with 20 bases separating them. CDR3 size: 15 residues. CDR3 loop: CASRYDDRGGAEAFF. CDR3 in DNA: TGTGCCAGCAGATACGACGATCGCGGGGGAGCTGAAGCTTTCTTT.

This clone was recorded once. The chain is built from TRBV9 and TRBJ2-7; possible D gene TRBD1, 5 bases. V lost 0 bases, J lost 4 bases, and 14 bases lay in between. Germline values: CDR1 SGDLS, CDR2 YYNGEE. The CDR3 runs 15 residues. The CDR3: CASSVGSAPGYEQYF. The CDR3 DNA follows: TGTGCCAGCAGCGTAGGATCAGCCCCAGGGTACGAGCAGTACTTC.

The chain uses TRBV7-9 and TRBJ1-2; D remains unclear. CDR1 and CDR2 from the germline V gene are SEHNR and FQNEAQ (reference sequence). This CDR3 contains 14 residues. V was clipped by 0 bases and J by 4 bases, with 9 bases between them. CDR3 sequence (DNA): TGTGCCAGCAGCTTAGCAGGGAGCGGCTATGGCTACACCTTC. Amino acids: CASSLAGSGYGYTF.

V usage is TRBV2 and J usage is TRBJ1-4; D not resolved. V lost 7 bases and J lost 2, with 14 bases in between. The CDR3 is 15 amino acids. In germline, CDR1 is SNHLY, CDR2 FYNNEI. The DNA of the CDR3 is TGTGCCAGCATGCCAACGGAGCGGACTAATGAAAAACTGTTTTTT. It encodes CASMPTERTNEKLFF.

The J gene is TRBJ2-1, the V gene TRBV9; D not certain. Per germline, CDR1 SGDLS and CDR2 YYNGEE. V was pared by 0 bases and J by 3 bases, with 10 bases between. This CDR3 is 15 amino acids long. CDR3 residues: CASSVVSSGYNEQFF. The CDR3 bases are TGTGCCAGCAGCGTAGTATCATCGGGCTACAATGAGCAGTTCTTC.

This clone was detected only a few times. This chain joins TRBV5-5 and TRBJ1-2; D perhaps matches TRBD1 (6 bases). Looked up from germline, CDR1 is SGHKS and CDR2 is YYEKEE (reference sequence). Between the trimmed V and J ends, which lost 3 bases and 4 bases, there was a span of 7 bases. CDR3 length: 12 residues. CDR3 DNA: TGTGCCAGCAGCTCGACAGGCTATGGCTACACCTTC. Translated, it gives CASSSTGYGYTF.

The rearrangement links TRBV27 to TRBJ1-4, with TRBD1 matching 9 bases. V dropped 7 bases and J dropped 3; count of bases not matched to a gene: 9. The CDR3 totals 16 residues. Per the germline V gene, CDR1 is MNHEY and CDR2 is SMNVEV (reference sequence). This chain's CDR3 is CASKVYGTGPNEKLFF. CDR3 in DNA: TGTGCCAGCAAAGTTTACGGGACAGGGCCTAATGAAAAACTGTTTTTT.

The genes are TRBV7-3 and TRBJ2-7; 10 nucleotides agree with TRBD2. The CDR3 loop spans 15 amino acids. V lost 5 bases to trimming and J lost 2 bases; unmatched junction nucleotides: 6. Looked up from germline, CDR1 is SGHTA and CDR2 is FQGTGA. The CDR3 loop is CASSASGGTTYEQYF. The CDR3 coding sequence is TGTGCCAGCAGCGCTAGCGGGGGCACCACCTACGAGCAGTACTTC.

The gene calls are TRBV27 and TRBJ2-7; 8 bases agree with TRBD1. CDR1 is MNHEY and CDR2 is SMNVEV in the germline V gene (reference sequence). The CDR3 contains 14 residues. The trim removed 7 bases at V and 0 bases at J, leaving 5 bases unmatched. CDR3 coding DNA: TGTGCCAGCACCCGGGACAGGAGCTCCTACGAGCAGTACTTC. Protein sequence: CASTRDRSSYEQYF.

The chain uses TRBV9 and TRBJ2-1; D might be TRBD1 (5 bases). CDR3 size: 15 residues. Germline-derived CDR1 and CDR2 are SGDLS and YYNGEE. V was trimmed by 0 bases and J by 4 bases, leaving 11 bases between them. This CDR3 reads CASSVGLGEYNEQFF. The CDR3, as DNA: TGTGCCAGCAGCGTAGGATTAGGGGAATACAATGAGCAGTTCTTC.

V and J are TRBV7-9 and TRBJ1-2; a weak D match, TRBD1 (5 bases). Trimming removed 5 bases at V and 0 bases at J, with 16 bases between. This CDR3 has 16 amino acids. Germline assignment: CDR1 SEHNR and CDR2 FQNEAQ (reference sequence). The CDR3 region has the DNA TGTGCCAGCAGCCAAAGAACAGGTTCGCCTAACTATGGCTACACCTTC. Encoded protein: CASSQRTGSPNYGYTF.